A single sample is the source of the 22 T cell receptor beta chains below, sequenced in a study of CD8+ T cells in alopecia areata. Extracted RNA was reverse transcribed, and the resulting cDNA served as sequencing template. Assay: immunoSEQ multiplex PCR; the TCRdb copy retains only in-frame clones and omits some. The sample includes around 290,000 clones, none of them occurring once. CD4, CD8alpha, NKG2D, NKG2ACE and other markers guided sorting of pooled cutaneous lymph node cells. Material: CD4+ T cells sorted from a lymph node. These receptor sequences come from a C3H/HeJ mouse with alopecia areata. The strain's MHC: H2-k.

A word on this clone: Any gene name here is a mouse gene name. The CDR3 end falls 4 residues outside the read, so it is completed with the germline J gene. The sample holds other DNA sequences that translate to the same CDR3. This chain links TRBV5 with TRBJ2-1; D is perhaps TRBD1 (5 bases). V lost 1 base and J lost 1, with 5 bases in between. The CDR3 spans 14 residues. Germline V lookup: CDR1 LGHNA, CDR2 YNLKQL (reference sequence). CDR3 DNA (partial): TGTGCCAGCAGCCAAGGGACAAACTATGCT. It translates to CASSQGTNYA. The CDR3 in its entirety is CASSQGTNYAEQFF.

Remarks on this clone: A read error is possible here, since a much larger clone lies one base away. Gene names follow the mouse nomenclature. The read ends 4 residues shy of where the CDR3 ends; the end is completed using the germline J gene. The same CDR3 can be traced to other DNA sequences in this sample. The chain employs TRBV13-3 and TRBJ1-2; 10 bases line up with TRBD1. Per the germline V gene, CDR1 is NNHDY and CDR2 is SYVADS. The CDR3 runs to 14 residues. V was pared by 3 bases and J by 2 bases, with 1 base of the junction left unmatched. Incomplete CDR3 DNA: TGTGCCAGCAGTGGACAGGGGGCGAACTCC. Encoded protein: CASSGQGANS. In full, the CDR3 reads CASSGQGANSDYTF.

A remark on this clone: Gene names denote mouse genes. The missing CDR3 end, 4 residues past where the read stops, is filled in from the germline J gene. This same CDR3 is encoded by further DNA sequences in the sample. V and J are TRBV13-1 and TRBJ2-4, with D maybe TRBD2 (6 bases). This CDR3 has 12 amino acids. In germline, CDR1 is NSHNY, CDR2 SYGAGN. The CDR3 is CASSGTENTLYF. The part of the CDR3 DNA that was read is TGTGCCAGCAGTGGGACTGAAAAC.

This clone has more than one count but fewer than ten. The germline and genes are mouse ones. The CDR3 end is not reached by the read, which stops 4 residues before it; the germline J gene fills it in. The chain has TRBV31 and TRBJ2-4; 11 bases are a match to TRBD1. Germline V gene sequence: CDR1 GKSSPN, CDR2 SITVG. This CDR3 is built from 13 residues. The CDR3 here is CAWSWTGGNTLYF. CDR3 bases read: TGTGCCTGGAGCTGGACAGGGGGCAAC.

In regard to this clone: The listed genes are named as in mouse. The read gets to within 4 residues of the CDR3 end, and the germline J gene fills in the rest. This chain connects TRBV5 to TRBJ2-3; D perhaps matches TRBD1 (6 bases). The germline gives CDR1 LGHNA, CDR2 YNLKQL (reference sequence). The CDR3 is made up of 16 amino acids. The V and J ends lost 0 bases and 0 bases respectively, with 10 bases between them. The sequenced CDR3 bases are TGTGCCAGCAGCCAAGATTGGGGACAAAGTGCAGAA. Residues: CASSQDWGQSAE. The CDR3 in its entirety is CASSQDWGQSAETLYF.

This clone was picked up a small number of times. Gene and germline names: mouse. The read stops 4 residues short of the end of the CDR3; the missing end is completed from the germline J gene. This chain links TRBV13-1 with TRBJ2-7, with a weak D call TRBD1 (5 bases). The CDR3 loop spans 13 amino acids. Germline-derived CDR1 and CDR2 are NSHNY and SYGAGN. The CDR3 sequence is CASSGLREDEQYF. CDR3 DNA (partial): TGTGCCAGCAGTGGCCTCAGGGAGGAT.

This clone showed up just a few times. Any gene name here is a mouse gene name. The sequenced fragment ends 4 residues before the CDR3 boundary, so the rest is inferred from the germline J gene. The chain is built from TRBV13-1 and TRBJ1-2; possibly TRBD1 for D (6 bases). This CDR3 is built from 14 residues. Trimming removed 3 bases at V and 1 base at J, with 10 bases between. Germline CDR1 NSHNY, CDR2 SYGAGN. The sequenced part of the CDR3 DNA is TGTGCCAGCAGTGTGGGGACACAAAACTCC. Residues: CASSVGTQNS. Given in full, the CDR3 is CASSVGTQNSDYTF.

Comments on this clone: These gene names are mouse names. The CDR3 is cut off 4 residues early in the read; its end comes from the germline J gene. The chain recombines TRBV29 with TRBJ2-7, with a tentative D call TRBD1 (6 bases). CDR1 is MSHET and CDR2 is SYDVDS in the germline V gene. Between the trimmed V and J ends, which lost 4 bases and 0 bases, there was a span of 13 bases. The CDR3 is made up of 15 amino acids. CDR3 in amino acids: CASSSPGQSSYEQYF. Incomplete CDR3 DNA: TGTGCTAGCAGTTCACCGGGACAAAGCTCCTAT.

This clone was seen a handful of times. Gene names follow the mouse nomenclature. The read ends 4 residues shy of where the CDR3 ends; the end is completed using the germline J gene. The chain joins TRBV19 to TRBJ2-1; D is perhaps TRBD2 (7 bases). The CDR3 length is 14 residues. Germline CDR1 and CDR2: FNHDT and SITEND (reference sequence). V was trimmed by 4 bases and J by 4 bases, leaving 12 bases between them. The CDR3 is CASSSRGGYAEQFF. The CDR3 DNA, read in part, is TGTGCCAGCAGTTCTAGGGGGGGGTATGCT. Together with reference TRBV19 and TRBJ2-1, the CDR3 gives the full variable domain: GGIITQTPKFLIGQEGQKLTLKCQQNFNHDTMYWYRQDSGKGLRLIYYSITENDLQKGDLSEGYDASREKKSSFSLTVTSAQKNEMAVFLCASSSRGGYAEQFFGPGTRLTVL.

About this clone: Gene and germline names: mouse. The read ends 4 residues before the CDR3 terminus; that terminus is restored from the germline J gene. The chain uses TRBV5 and TRBJ2-2; D possibly corresponds to TRBD1 (5 bases). Germline CDR1 and CDR2: LGHNA and YNLKQL (reference sequence). This CDR3 is 15 amino acids long. Trimming took 1 base from V and 0 from J, leaving 6 bases between them. CDR3 protein: CASSQVRANTGQLYF. Partial CDR3 DNA: TGTGCCAGCAGCCAAGTCAGGGCAAACACCGGG.

About this clone itself: Germline and genes here are mouse. The observed sequence ends 4 residues before the CDR3 terminus, with the missing tail filled in from the germline J gene. The chain couples TRBV19 to TRBJ2-7; D is possibly TRBD1 (6 bases). The CDR3 contains 13 residues. Germline loops: CDR1 FNHDT, CDR2 SITEND (reference sequence). CDR3 bases read: TGTGCCAGCAGTCTCTACAGGGAGGAT. This translates into CASSLYRED. The whole CDR3 reads CASSLYREDEQYF.

Regarding this clone: All gene names here are mouse names. Coverage ceases 4 residues before the CDR3 finishes, and the germline J gene fills in the end. The chain uses TRBV17 and TRBJ2-1; 8 bases are a match to TRBD1. J was trimmed by 2 bases and V by 1 base; bases with no gene match: 4. Looked up from germline, CDR1 is MNHDT and CDR2 is YYDKIL. This CDR3 has 16 residues. The DNA read from the CDR3 is TGTGCTAGCAGTAGAGGCCGGACAGGGTACTATGCT. Translated: CASSRGRTGYYA. The CDR3 reads in full as CASSRGRTGYYAEQFF.

With respect to this clone: Mouse gene names and germline throughout. The CDR3 extends 4 residues past the end of the read, so its final part is completed from the germline J gene. The sample has other DNA sequences that encode this CDR3 too. The chain couples TRBV5 to TRBJ2-3; D is uncertain. V dropped 0 bases and J dropped 1 base, with 5 bases sitting between them. This CDR3 region has 14 residues. Germline assignment: CDR1 LGHNA and CDR2 YNLKQL (reference sequence). The CDR3 sequence: CASSQDQGAETLYF. CDR3 DNA, as far as it was read: TGTGCCAGCAGCCAAGATCAGGGTGCAGAA.

A few counts support this clone. Here the gene names and germline are mouse. CDR3 sequence: CASSPGQGALAEQFF. CDR3 DNA (partial): TGTGCCAGCAGTCCCGGACAGGGGGCGCTTGCT. V usage is TRBV14 and J usage is TRBJ2-1, with 11 bases aligning to TRBD1. Read data end 4 residues before the CDR3 end; the end is taken from the germline J gene. CDR1 is SGHDT and CDR2 is FRDEAV in the germline V gene. The J segment lost 6 bases and the V segment lost 4 bases, leaving 6 bases of the junction unmatched. There are 15 residues in the CDR3.

Regarding this clone: Mouse gene names and germline throughout. The CDR3 end is not reached by the read, which stops 4 residues before it; the germline J gene fills it in. The rearrangement joins TRBV5 to TRBJ1-2, with TRBD1 matching over 7 bases. After removal of 2 bases from V and 3 bases from J, the junction contained 3 bases not matched to a gene. From germline, CDR1 is LGHNA and CDR2 YNLKQL (reference sequence). This CDR3 contains 14 residues. This chain's CDR3 is CASSQKGADSDYTF. The part of the CDR3 DNA that was read is TGTGCCAGCAGCCAAAAGGGGGCGGACTCC.

This clone was found many times. The germline and genes are mouse ones. The read ends 4 residues before the CDR3 terminus; that terminus is restored from the germline J gene. The same CDR3 arises from other DNA sequences in this sample as well. The rearrangement joins TRBV13-3 to TRBJ2-3, with a tentative D call TRBD1 (6 bases). Germline V lookup: CDR1 NNHDY, CDR2 SYVADS. The CDR3 is 15 residues long. Deletions cut 2 bases from V and 1 base from J, with 11 bases between. The CDR3 DNA, read in part, is TGTGCCAGCAGTGACGCCAGGGGTGGTGCAGAA. Its translation is CASSDARGGAE. The complete CDR3 sequence is CASSDARGGAETLYF.

With respect to this clone: Genes and germline come from the mouse. The read gets to within 4 residues of the CDR3 end, and the germline J gene fills in the rest. The chain employs TRBV13-2 and TRBJ2-5; tentative D call: TRBD1 (5 bases). The V end lost 2 bases, the J end lost 2 bases, and 6 bases lay between the germline ends. CDR1 is NNHNN and CDR2 is SYGAGS in the germline V gene (reference sequence). This CDR3 has 13 amino acids. The DNA read from the CDR3 is TGTGCCAGCGGTGAGACAGTCCAAGAC. Translation: CASGETVQD. From start to end, the CDR3 is CASGETVQDTQYF.

About this clone itself: Gene names refer to mouse genes. The sequenced fragment ends 4 residues before the CDR3 boundary, so the rest is inferred from the germline J gene. Other nucleotide sequences from this sample produce the same CDR3. This chain links TRBV31 with TRBJ1-2; D is possibly TRBD1 (6 bases). Deletions cut 1 base from V and 0 bases from J, with 9 bases between. The germline V gene has CDR1 GKSSPN and CDR2 SITVG. The CDR3 is made up of 14 amino acids. The covered CDR3 bases are TGTGCCTGGAGTCCGAGGACAGCAAACTCC. Amino acid sequence: CAWSPRTANS. The whole CDR3 is CAWSPRTANSDYTF.

This clone was recorded a few times. Genes here carry mouse names. The read ends 3 residues early relative to the CDR3; the germline J gene fills the gap. The chain has TRBV1 and TRBJ1-6; the match to TRBD1 covers 7 bases. TRBJ1-6 is filed as an ORF, its function uncertain. Per the germline V gene, CDR1 is NSQYPW and CDR2 is LRSPGD (reference sequence). V lost 2 bases, J lost 4 bases, and 8 bases stayed unmatched. The CDR3 has 17 residues. CDR3 DNA, as far as it was read: TGCACCTGCAGTGCACCCTTCGGGACAGCTTATAATTCGCCC. Translated: CTCSAPFGTAYNSP. The entire CDR3 protein reads CTCSAPFGTAYNSPLYF.

In regard to this clone: The gene names given are mouse names. The CDR3 here is CATGGVYAEQFF. The CDR3 bases that were read are TGTGCTACTGGGGGGGTCTATGCT. This chain uses TRBV17 with TRBJ2-1; 9 positions agree with TRBD2. The read ends 4 residues shy of where the CDR3 ends; the end is completed using the germline J gene. Losses at the gene ends were 10 bases for V and 3 bases for J; bases not matched to a gene: 1. The CDR3 spans 12 residues. Germline assignment: CDR1 MNHDT and CDR2 YYDKIL.

The sample holds many counts of this clone. Germline and genes here are mouse. The DNA ends 4 residues before the CDR3 does, and the rest of the CDR3 is filled in from the germline J gene. Distinct nucleotide sequences in the sample also encode this CDR3. This chain links TRBV13-1 with TRBJ2-3; D possibly corresponds to TRBD1 (5 bases). The ends were cut back, 0 bases at V and 1 base at J, with 9 bases in the middle. There are 15 residues in the CDR3. Germline CDR1 reads NSHNY; CDR2 reads SYGAGN. Incomplete CDR3 DNA: TGTGCCAGCAGTGATGCGAGGGGAGGTGCAGAA. Protein: CASSDARGGAE. The entire CDR3 is CASSDARGGAETLYF.

Concerning this clone itself: Here the gene names and germline are mouse. From the germline J gene comes the end of the CDR3, since the read stops 4 residues before it. The chain is built from TRBV13-1 and TRBJ2-1, with TRBD1 as a possible D gene (6 bases). The CDR3 spans 14 residues. Per germline, CDR1 NSHNY and CDR2 SYGAGN. The V end lost 1 base, the J end lost 5 bases, and 10 bases lay between the germline ends. The sequenced CDR3 bases are TGTGCCAGCAGTGATCACAGGGTTGATGCT. Translation: CASSDHRVDA. The entire CDR3 is CASSDHRVDAEQFF.